Listed here is a single T cell receptor beta chain. The CDR3 extends over 16 amino acids. The V and J ends lost 3 bases and 2 bases respectively, with 15 bases between them. Germline loops: CDR1 SGHNT, CDR2 YYREEE (reference sequence). TCRdb reprocessed the RT-PCR reads with MiXCR, giving one entry per CDR3 protein. The repertoire holds hundreds of thousands of distinct CDR3 sequences, with more than 13% as singletons. The chain recombines TRBV5-4 with TRBJ1-3; weak D call: TRBD1 (6 bases). The specimen was memory CD4+ T cells from blood. The TCR was taken from a female donor in good health, serving as a healthy control. DNA of the CDR3: TGTGCCAGCAGCTATCCGGACAGCATAACTGGAAACACCATATATTTT. Translation: CASSYPDSITGNTIYF. Full variable domain (outside the CDR3, taken from reference TRBV5-4 and TRBJ1-3): ETGVTQSPTHLIKTRGQQVTLRCSSQSGHNTVSWYQQALGQGPQFIFQYYREEENGRGNFPPRFSGLQFPNYSSELNVNALELDDSALYLCASSYPDSITGNTIYFGEGSWLTVV.